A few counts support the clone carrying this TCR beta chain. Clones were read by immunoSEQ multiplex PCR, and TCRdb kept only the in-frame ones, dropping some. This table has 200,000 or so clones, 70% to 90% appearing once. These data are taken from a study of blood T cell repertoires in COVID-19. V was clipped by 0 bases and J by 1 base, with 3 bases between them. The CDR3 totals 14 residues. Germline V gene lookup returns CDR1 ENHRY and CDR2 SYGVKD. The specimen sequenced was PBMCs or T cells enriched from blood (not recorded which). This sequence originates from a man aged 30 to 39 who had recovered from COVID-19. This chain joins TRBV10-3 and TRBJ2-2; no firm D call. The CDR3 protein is CAISESLNTGELFF. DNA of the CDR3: TGTGCCATCAGTGAGTCTCTGAACACCGGGGAGCTGTTTTTT.